This T cell receptor (beta chain) is drawn from a study of Graves' ophthalmopathy and Graves' hyperthyroidism. From RNA, the CDR3 regions of TCR beta chains were amplified and sequenced. Amplification began with first-round RT-PCR using HTBI primers, then second-round multiplex PCR was performed. TCRdb independently ran MiXCR on the multiplex PCR reads; one entry per CDR3 protein. The sample holds hundreds of thousands of distinct CDR3 sequences, under 25% seen once. This clonotype was observed many times. The material sequenced was peripheral blood. The clonotype originates from a woman aged 18-35 years with stable Graves' hyperthyroidism.

CDR3 bases: TGTGCCAGTAGTCTCCTCGGGCGGAGCTCTGGAAACACCATATATTTT. This codes for CASSLLGRSSGNTIYF. This chain connects TRBV19 to TRBJ1-3; D not certain. The CDR3 length is 16 residues. V lost 5 bases and J 0 bases, leaving 14 bases between the germline ends. Per the germline V gene, CDR1 is LNHDA and CDR2 is SQIVND (reference sequence).